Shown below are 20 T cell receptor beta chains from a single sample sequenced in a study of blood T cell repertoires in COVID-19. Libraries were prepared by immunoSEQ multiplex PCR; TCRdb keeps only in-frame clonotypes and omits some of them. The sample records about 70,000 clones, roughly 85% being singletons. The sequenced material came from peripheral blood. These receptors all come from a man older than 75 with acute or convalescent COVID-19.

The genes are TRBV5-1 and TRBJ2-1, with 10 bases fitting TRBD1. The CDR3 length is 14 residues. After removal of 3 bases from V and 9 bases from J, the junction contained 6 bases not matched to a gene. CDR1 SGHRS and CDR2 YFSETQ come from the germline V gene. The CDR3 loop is CASSSGTGVTEQFF. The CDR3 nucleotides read TGCGCCAGCAGCTCCGGGACAGGGGTAACTGAGCAGTTCTTC.

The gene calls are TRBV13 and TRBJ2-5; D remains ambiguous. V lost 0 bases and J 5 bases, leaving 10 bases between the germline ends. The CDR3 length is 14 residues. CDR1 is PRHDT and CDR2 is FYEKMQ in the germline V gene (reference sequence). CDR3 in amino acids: CASSLGPGAETQYF. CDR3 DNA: TGTGCCAGCAGCTTAGGCCCCGGTGCTGAGACCCAGTACTTC.

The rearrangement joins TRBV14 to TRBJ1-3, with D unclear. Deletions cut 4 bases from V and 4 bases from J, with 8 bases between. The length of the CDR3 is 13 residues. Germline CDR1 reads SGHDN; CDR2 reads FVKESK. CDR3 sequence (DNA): TGTGCCAGCAGCCCCCGAACAGGAAACACCATATATTTT. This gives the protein CASSPRTGNTIYF.

In DNA, the CDR3 is TGTGCCAGCAGTAATGACAGGGGGCGGGGAGCTTTCTTT. Protein product: CASSNDRGRGAFF. The chain couples TRBV2 to TRBJ1-1, with 10 bases identical to TRBD1. Germline CDR1 and CDR2: SNHLY and FYNNEI. The CDR3 consists of 13 residues. V gave up 5 bases and J gave up 10 bases; unmatched junction bases: 7.

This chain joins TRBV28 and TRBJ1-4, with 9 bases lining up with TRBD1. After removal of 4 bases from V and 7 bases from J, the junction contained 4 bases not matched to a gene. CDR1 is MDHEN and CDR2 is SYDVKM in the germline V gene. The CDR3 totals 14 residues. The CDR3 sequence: CASSSGQGVEKLFF. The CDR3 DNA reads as TGTGCCAGCAGTTCGGGACAGGGTGTTGAAAAACTGTTTTTT.

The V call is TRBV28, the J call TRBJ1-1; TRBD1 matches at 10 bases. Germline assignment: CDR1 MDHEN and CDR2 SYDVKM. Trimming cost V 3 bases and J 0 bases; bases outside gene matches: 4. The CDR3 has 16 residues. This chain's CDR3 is CASSFRQGALNTEAFF. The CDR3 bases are TGTGCCAGCAGTTTCCGACAGGGGGCCCTGAACACTGAAGCTTTCTTT.

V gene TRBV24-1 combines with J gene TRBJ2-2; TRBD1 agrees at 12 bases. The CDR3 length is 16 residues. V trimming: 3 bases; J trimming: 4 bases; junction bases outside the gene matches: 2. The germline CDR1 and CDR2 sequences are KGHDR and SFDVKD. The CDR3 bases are TGTGCCACCAGTGATCCGGGACAGGGGGCCACCGGGGAGCTGTTTTTT. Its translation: CATSDPGQGATGELFF.

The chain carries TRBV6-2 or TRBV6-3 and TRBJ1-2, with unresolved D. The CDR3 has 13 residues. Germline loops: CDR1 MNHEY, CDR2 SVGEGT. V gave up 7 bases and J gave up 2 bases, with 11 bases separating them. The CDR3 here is CASTPTGNYGYTF. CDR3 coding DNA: TGTGCCAGCACCCCGACGGGAAACTATGGCTACACCTTC.

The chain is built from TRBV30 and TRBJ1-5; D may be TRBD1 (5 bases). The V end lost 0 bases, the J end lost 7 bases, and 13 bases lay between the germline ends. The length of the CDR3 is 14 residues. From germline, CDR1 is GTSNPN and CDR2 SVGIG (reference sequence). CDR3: CAWSVMDRGQPQHF. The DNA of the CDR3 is TGTGCCTGGAGTGTTATGGATAGGGGACAGCCCCAGCATTTT.

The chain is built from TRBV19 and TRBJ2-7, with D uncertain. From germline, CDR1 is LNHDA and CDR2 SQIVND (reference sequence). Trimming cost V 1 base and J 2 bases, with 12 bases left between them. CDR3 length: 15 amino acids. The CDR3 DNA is TGTGCCAGTAGTATAGTTGGAGTCGCGACCTACGAGCAGTACTTC. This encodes CASSIVGVATYEQYF.

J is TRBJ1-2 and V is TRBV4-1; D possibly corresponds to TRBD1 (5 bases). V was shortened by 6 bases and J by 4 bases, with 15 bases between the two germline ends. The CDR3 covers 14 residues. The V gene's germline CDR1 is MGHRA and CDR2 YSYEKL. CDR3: CASSEPGIGYGYTF. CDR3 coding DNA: TGCGCCAGCAGTGAACCAGGGATCGGCTATGGCTACACCTTC.

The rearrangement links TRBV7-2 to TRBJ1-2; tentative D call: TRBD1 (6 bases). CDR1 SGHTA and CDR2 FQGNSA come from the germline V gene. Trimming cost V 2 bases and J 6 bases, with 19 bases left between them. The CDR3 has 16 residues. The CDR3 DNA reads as TGTGCCAGCAGCTTAAGTATGGCAGGGGATTGGGATGGCTACACCTTC. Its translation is CASSLSMAGDWDGYTF.

The CDR3 region is CASSFGRGQDGYTF. DNA of the CDR3: TGTGCCAGCAGTTTCGGCAGGGGACAAGATGGCTACACCTTC. The rearrangement uses TRBV6-2 or TRBV6-3 and TRBJ1-2; tentative D call: TRBD1 (6 bases). Germline-derived CDR1 and CDR2 are MNHEY and SVGEGT. This CDR3 has 14 residues. Trimming removed 4 bases at V and 6 bases at J, with 15 bases between.

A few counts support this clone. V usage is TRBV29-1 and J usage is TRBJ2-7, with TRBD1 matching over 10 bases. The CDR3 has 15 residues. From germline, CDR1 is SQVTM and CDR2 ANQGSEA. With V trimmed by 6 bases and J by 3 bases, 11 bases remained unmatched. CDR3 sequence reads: CSVTTTGTGDYEQYF. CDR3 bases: TGCAGCGTAACAACCACTGGGACAGGGGACTACGAGCAGTACTTC.

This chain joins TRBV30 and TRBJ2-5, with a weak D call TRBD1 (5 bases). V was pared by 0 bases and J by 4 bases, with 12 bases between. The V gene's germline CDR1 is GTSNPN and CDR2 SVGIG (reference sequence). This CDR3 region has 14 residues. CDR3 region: CAWSVRGRVETQYF. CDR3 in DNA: TGTGCCTGGAGTGTAAGGGGCAGGGTAGAGACCCAGTACTTC.

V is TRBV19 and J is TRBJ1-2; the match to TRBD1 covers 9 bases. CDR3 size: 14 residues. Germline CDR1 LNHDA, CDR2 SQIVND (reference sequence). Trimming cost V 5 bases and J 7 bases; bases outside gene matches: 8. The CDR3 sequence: CASSRKQGAGGYTF. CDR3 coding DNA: TGTGCCAGTAGTCGCAAACAGGGGGCTGGTGGCTACACCTTC.

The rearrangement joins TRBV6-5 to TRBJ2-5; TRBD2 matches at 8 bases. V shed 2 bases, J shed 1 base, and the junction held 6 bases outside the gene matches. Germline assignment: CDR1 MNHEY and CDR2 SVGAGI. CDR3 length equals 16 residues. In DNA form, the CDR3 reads TGTGCCAGCAGTTACCCCCCGGGACTAGGCCAAGAGACCCAGTACTTC. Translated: CASSYPPGLGQETQYF.

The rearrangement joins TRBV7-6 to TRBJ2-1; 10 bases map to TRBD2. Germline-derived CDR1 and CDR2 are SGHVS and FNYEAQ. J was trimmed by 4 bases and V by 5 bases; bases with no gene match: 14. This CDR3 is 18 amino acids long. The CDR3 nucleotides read TGTGCCAGCAGCCCACAGCGGGGGGGCCTTGGGGGATACAATGAGCAGTTCTTC. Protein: CASSPQRGGLGGYNEQFF.

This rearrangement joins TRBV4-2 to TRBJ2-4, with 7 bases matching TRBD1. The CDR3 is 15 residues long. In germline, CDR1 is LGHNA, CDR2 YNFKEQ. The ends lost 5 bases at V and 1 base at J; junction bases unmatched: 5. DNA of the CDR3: TGTGCCAGCAGCGAAGTACAGGGGGCCAAAAACATTCAGTACTTC. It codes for CASSEVQGAKNIQYF.

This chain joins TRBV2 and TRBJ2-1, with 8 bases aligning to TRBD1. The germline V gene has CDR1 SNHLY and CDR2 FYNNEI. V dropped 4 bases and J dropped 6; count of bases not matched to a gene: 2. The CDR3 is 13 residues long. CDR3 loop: CASSGTGTNEQFF. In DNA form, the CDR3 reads TGTGCCAGCAGTGGGACAGGGACCAATGAGCAGTTCTTC.